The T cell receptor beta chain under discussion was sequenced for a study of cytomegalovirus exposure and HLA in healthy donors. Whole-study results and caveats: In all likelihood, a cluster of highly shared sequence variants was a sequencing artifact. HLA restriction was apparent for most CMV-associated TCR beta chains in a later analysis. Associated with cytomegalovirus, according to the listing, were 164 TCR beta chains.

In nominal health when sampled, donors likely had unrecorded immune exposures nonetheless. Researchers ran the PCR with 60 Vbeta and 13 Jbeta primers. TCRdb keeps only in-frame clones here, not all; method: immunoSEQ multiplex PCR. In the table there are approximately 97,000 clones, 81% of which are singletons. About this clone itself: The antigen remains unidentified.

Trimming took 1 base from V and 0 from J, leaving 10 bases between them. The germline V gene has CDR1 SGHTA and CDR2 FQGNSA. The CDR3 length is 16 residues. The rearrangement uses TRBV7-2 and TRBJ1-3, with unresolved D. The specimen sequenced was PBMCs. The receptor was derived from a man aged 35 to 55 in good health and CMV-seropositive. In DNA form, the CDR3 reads TGTGCCAGCAGCTTAGTTGCAGGCCCCTCTGGAAACACCATATATTTT. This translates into CASSLVAGPSGNTIYF.